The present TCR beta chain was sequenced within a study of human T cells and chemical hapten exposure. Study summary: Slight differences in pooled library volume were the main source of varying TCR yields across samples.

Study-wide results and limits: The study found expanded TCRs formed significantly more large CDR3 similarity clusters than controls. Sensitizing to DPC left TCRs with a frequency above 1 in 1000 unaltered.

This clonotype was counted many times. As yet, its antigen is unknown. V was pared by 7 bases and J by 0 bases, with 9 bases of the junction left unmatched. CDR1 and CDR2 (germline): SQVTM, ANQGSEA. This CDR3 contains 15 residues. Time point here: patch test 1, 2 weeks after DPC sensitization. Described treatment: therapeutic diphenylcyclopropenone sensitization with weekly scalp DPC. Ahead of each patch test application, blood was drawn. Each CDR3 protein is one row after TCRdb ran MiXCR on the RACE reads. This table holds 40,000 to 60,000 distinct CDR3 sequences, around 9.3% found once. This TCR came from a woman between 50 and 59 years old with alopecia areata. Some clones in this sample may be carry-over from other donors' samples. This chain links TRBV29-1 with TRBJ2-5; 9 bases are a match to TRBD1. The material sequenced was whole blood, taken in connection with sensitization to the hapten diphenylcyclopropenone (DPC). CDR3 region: CSALRTGVYQETQYF. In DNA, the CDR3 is TGCAGCGCCCTGCGGACAGGGGTCTACCAAGAGACCCAGTACTTC.